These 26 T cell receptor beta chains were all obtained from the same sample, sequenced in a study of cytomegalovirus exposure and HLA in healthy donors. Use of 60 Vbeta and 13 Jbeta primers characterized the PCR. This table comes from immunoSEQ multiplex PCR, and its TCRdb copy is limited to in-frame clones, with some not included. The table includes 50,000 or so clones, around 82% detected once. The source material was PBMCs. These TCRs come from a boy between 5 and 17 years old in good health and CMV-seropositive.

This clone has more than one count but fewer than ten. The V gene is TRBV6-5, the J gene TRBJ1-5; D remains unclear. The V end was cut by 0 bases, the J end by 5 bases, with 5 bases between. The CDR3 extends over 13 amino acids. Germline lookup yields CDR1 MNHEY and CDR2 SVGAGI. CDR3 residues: CASSYSGDQPQHF. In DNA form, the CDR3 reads TGTGCCAGCAGTTACTCGGGAGATCAGCCCCAGCATTTT.

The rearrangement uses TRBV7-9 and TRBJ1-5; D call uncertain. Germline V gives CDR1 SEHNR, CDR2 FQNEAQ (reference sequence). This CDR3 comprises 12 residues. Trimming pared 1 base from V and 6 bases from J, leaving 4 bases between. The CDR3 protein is CASSLGSQPQHF. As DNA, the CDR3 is TGTGCCAGCAGCTTAGGGAGTCAGCCCCAGCATTTT. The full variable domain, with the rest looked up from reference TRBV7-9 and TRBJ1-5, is DTGVSQNPRHKITKRGQNVTFRCDPISEHNRLYWYRQTLGQGPEFLTYFQNEAQLEKSRLLSDRFSAERPKGSFSTLEIQRTEQGDSAMYLCASSLGSQPQHFGDGTRLSIL.

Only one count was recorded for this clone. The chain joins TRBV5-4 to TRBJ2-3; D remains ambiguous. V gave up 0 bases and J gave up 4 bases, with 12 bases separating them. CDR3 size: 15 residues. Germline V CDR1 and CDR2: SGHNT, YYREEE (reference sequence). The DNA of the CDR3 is TGTGCCAGCAGCTTGGGTCCTATACCGGCAGATACGCAGTATTTT. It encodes CASSLGPIPADTQYF.

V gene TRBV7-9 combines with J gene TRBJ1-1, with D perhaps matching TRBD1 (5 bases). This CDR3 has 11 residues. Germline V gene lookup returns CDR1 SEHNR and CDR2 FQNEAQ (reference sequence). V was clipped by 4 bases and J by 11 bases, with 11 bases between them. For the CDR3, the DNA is TGTGCCAGCAGCTCTCCGGGGGAGGCTTTCTTT. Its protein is CASSSPGEAFF.

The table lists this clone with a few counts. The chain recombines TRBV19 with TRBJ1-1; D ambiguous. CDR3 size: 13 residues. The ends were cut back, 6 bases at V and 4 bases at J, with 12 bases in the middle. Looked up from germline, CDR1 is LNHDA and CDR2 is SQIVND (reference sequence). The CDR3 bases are TGTGCCAGTAGAATTCCTGGGCTCACTGAAGCTTTCTTT. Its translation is CASRIPGLTEAFF.

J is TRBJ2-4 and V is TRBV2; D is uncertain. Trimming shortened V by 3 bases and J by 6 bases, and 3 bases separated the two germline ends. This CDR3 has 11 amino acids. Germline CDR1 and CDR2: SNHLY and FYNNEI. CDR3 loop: CASSDLNIQYF. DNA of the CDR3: TGTGCCAGCAGTGACTTAAACATTCAGTACTTC.

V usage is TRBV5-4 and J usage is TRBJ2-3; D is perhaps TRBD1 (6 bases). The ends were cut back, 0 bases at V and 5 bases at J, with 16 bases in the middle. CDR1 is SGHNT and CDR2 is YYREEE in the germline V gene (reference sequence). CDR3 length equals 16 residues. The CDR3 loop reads CASSLAGTITKDTQYF. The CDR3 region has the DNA TGTGCCAGCAGCTTGGCCGGGACAATAACTAAAGATACGCAGTATTTT. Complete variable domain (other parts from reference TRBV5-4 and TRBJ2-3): ETGVTQSPTHLIKTRGQQVTLRCSSQSGHNTVSWYQQALGQGPQFIFQYYREEENGRGNFPPRFSGLQFPNYSSELNVNALELDDSALYLCASSLAGTITKDTQYFGPGTRLTVL.

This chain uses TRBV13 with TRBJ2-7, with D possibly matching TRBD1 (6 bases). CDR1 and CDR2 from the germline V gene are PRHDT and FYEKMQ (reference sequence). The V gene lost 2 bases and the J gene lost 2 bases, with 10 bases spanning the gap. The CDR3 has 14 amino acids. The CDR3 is CASSLKGHTYEQYF. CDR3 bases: TGTGCCAGCAGCTTAAAGGGACACACCTACGAGCAGTACTTC. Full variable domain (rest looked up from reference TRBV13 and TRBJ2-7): AAGVIQSPRHLIKEKRETATLKCYPIPRHDTVYWYQQGPGQDPQFLISFYEKMQSDKGSIPDRFSAQQFSDYHSELNMSSLELGDSALYFCASSLKGHTYEQYFGPGTRLTVT.

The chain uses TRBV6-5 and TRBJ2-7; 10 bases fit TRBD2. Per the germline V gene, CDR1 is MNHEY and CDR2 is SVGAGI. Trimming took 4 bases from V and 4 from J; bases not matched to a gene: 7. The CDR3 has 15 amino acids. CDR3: CASSSSQGLAYEQYF. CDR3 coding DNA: TGTGCCAGCAGTTCCAGCCAGGGACTAGCGTACGAGCAGTACTTC.

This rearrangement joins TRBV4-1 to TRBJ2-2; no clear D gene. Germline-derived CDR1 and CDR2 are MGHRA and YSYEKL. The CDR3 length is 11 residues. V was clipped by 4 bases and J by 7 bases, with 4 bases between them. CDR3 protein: CASSLHGELFF. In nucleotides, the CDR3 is TGCGCCAGCAGCCTCCACGGGGAGCTGTTTTTT.

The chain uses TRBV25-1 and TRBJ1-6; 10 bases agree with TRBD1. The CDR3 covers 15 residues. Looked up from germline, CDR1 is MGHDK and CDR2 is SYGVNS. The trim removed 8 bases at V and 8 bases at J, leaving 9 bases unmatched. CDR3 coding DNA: TGTGCCAGCCCGAACCGGGACAGGGGTCATTCACCCCTCCACTTT. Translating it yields CASPNRDRGHSPLHF.

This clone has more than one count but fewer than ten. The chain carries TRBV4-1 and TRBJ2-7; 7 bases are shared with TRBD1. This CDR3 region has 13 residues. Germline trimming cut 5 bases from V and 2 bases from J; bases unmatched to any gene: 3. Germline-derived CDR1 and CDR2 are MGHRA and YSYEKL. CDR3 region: CASSSGQTYEQYF. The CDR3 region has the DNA TGCGCCAGCAGCTCGGGACAGACCTACGAGCAGTACTTC.

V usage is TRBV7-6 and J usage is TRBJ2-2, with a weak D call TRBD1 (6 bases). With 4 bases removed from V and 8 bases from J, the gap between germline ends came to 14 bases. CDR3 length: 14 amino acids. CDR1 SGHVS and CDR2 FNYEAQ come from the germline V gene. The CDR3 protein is CASSSETGGGELFF. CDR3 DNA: TGTGCCAGCAGCTCTGAGACAGGAGGTGGGGAGCTGTTTTTT.

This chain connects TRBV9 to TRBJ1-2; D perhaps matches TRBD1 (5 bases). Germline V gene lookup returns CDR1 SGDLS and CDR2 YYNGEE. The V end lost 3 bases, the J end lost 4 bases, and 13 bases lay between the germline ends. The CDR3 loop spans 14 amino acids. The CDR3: CASSEYGDFYGYTF. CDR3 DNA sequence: TGTGCCAGCAGCGAATACGGGGACTTCTATGGCTACACCTTC.

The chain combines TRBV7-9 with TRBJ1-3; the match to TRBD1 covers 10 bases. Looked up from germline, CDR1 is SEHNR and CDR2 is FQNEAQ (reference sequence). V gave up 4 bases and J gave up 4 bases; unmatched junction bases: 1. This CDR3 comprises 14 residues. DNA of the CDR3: TGTGCCAGCAGCTGGGACAGGGGAGGAAACACCATATATTTT. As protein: CASSWDRGGNTIYF. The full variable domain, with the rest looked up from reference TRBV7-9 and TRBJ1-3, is DTGVSQNPRHKITKRGQNVTFRCDPISEHNRLYWYRQTLGQGPEFLTYFQNEAQLEKSRLLSDRFSAERPKGSFSTLEIQRTEQGDSAMYLCASSWDRGGNTIYFGEGSWLTVV.

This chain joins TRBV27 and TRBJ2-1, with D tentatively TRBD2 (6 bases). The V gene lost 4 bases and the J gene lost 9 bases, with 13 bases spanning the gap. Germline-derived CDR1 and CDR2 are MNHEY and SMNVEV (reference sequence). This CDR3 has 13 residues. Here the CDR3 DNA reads TGTGCCAGCAGTTCCAGCCGGGGAGGTGAGCAGTTCTTC. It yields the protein CASSSSRGGEQFF.

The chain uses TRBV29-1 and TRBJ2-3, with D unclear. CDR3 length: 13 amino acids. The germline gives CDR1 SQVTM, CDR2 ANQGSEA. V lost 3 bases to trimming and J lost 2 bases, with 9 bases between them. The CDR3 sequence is CSVEGRVTDTQYF. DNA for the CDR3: TGCAGCGTTGAGGGCAGAGTCACAGATACGCAGTATTTT.

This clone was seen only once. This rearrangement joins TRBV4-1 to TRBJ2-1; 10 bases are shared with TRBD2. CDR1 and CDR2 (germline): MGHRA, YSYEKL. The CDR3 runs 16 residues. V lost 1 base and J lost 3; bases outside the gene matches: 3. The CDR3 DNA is TGCGCCAGCAGCCAAGGGACTAGCGGCCTCTACAATGAGCAGTTCTTC. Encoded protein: CASSQGTSGLYNEQFF.

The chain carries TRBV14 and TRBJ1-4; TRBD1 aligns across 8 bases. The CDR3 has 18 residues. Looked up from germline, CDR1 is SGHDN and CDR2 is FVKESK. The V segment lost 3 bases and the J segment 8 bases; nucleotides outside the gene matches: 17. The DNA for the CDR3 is TGTGCCAGCAGCCAGAAGGTGGGCAGGGGGCTAGGTGGGGAAAAACTGTTTTTT. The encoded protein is CASSQKVGRGLGGEKLFF.

The CDR3 here is CASSLTGGAYGYTF. The CDR3, as DNA: TGTGCCAGCAGCCTAACAGGGGGCGCTTATGGCTACACCTTC. V is TRBV5-6 and J is TRBJ1-2; 9 bases are a match to TRBD1. The CDR3 contains 14 residues. J lost 5 bases, V lost 4 bases, and 6 bases had no gene match. The germline V gene encodes CDR1 SGHDT and CDR2 YYEEEE.

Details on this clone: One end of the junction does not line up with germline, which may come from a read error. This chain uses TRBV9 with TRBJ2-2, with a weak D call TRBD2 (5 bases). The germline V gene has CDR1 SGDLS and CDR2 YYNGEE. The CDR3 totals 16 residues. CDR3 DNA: TGTGCCAGCAGCGTAGAACAGATCTCGAACACCGGGGAGCTGTCTTTT. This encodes CASSVEQISNTGELSF.

Here the CDR3 DNA reads TGTGCCAGCAGCTTTTTTTACACAGGGAGGGCTAATGAAAAACTGTTTTTT. Its translation: CASSFFYTGRANEKLFF. This chain joins TRBV7-8 and TRBJ1-4, with D maybe TRBD1 (6 bases). This CDR3 is built from 17 residues. Trimming took 3 bases from V and 3 from J, leaving 17 bases between them. Per germline, CDR1 SGHVS and CDR2 FQNEAQ.

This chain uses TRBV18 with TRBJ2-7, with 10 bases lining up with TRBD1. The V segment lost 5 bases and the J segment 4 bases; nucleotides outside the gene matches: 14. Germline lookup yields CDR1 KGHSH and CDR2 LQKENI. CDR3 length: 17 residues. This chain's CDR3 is CASSTKDARQGAYEQYF. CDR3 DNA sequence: TGTGCCAGCTCAACCAAGGACGCCAGACAGGGGGCATACGAGCAGTACTTC.

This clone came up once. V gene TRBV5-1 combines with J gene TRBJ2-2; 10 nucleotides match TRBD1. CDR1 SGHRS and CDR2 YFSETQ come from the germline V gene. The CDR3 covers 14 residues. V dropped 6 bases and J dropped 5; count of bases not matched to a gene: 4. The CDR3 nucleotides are TGCGCCAGCAACCCGGACAGGGGGACCGGGGAGCTGTTTTTT. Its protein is CASNPDRGTGELFF.

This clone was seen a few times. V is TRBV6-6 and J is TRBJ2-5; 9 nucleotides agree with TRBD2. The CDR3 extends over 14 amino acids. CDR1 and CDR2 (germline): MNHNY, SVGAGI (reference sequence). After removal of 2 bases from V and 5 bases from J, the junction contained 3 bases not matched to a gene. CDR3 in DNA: TGTGCCAGCAGTTACCGGACTAGCGCGGAGACCCAGTACTTC. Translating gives CASSYRTSAETQYF.

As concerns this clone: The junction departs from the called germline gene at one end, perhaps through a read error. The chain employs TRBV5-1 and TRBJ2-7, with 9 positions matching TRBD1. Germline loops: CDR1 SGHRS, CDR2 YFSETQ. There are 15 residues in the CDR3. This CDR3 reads CVSSSSGTGPYEQYF. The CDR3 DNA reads TGCGTCAGCAGCTCCTCCGGGACAGGGCCCTACGAGCAGTACTTC.